The clone carrying this T cell receptor beta chain was detected many times. Its antigen is still unknown. The source of the sample is a study of T cells after posttransplantation cyclophosphamide. The study's findings and limits: Tissue-infiltrating T cells from skin or gut overlapped little with blood T cells.

The germline gives CDR1 SGHTA, CDR2 FQGNSA. V was trimmed by 2 bases and J by 3 bases, leaving 10 bases between them. The CDR3 runs 14 residues. The protocol was immunoSEQ multiplex PCR, while the TCRdb copy is restricted to in-frame clones and leaves out a portion. The sample includes roughly 49,000 clones, none of them occurring once. On the day of bone marrow donation, the related graft donor provided peripheral blood. The chain links TRBV7-2 to TRBJ1-1, with D unresolved. The receptor comes from a man between 40 and 49 years old in good health, CMV-negative, and a related stem cell transplant donor. Material for sequencing was PBMCs. The CDR3 DNA follows: TGTGCCAGCAGCTTACAAGGCGGGGACACTGAAGCTTTCTTT. As protein: CASSLQGGDTEAFF.